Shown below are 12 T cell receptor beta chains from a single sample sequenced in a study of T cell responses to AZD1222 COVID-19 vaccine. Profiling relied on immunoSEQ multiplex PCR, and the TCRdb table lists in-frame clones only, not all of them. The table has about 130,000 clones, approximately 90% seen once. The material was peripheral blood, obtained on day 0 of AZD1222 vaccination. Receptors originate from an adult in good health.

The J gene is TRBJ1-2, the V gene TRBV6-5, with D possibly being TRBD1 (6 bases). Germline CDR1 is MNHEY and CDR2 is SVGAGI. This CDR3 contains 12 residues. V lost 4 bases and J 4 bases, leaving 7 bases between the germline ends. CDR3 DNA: TGTGCCAGCAGTTCAGGGGTCTATGGCTACACCTTC. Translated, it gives CASSSGVYGYTF.

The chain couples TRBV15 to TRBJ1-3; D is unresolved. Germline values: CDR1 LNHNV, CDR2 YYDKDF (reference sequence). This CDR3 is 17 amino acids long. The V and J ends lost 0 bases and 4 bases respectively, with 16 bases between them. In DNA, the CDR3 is TGTGCCACCAGCAGAGATATACCGGGAAGGGCGGGAAACACCATATATTTT. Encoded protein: CATSRDIPGRAGNTIYF.

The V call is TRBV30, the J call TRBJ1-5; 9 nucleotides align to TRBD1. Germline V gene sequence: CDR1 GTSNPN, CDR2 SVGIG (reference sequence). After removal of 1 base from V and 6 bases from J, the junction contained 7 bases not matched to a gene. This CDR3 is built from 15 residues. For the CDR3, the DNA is TGTGCCTGGAGTGAAACAGGGGGCAGGGGTCAGCCCCAGCATTTT. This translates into CAWSETGGRGQPQHF.

The chain's CDR3 is CASSEALLAGGPLNEQFF. CDR3 DNA: TGTGCCAGCAGTGAAGCGCTTCTGGCGGGGGGGCCTTTAAATGAGCAGTTCTTC. The J gene is TRBJ2-1, the V gene TRBV2, with 9 bases matching TRBD2. With 0 bases clipped from V and 7 bases from J, the junction kept 13 bases outside the gene matches. There are 18 residues in the CDR3. Germline V gene sequence: CDR1 SNHLY, CDR2 FYNNEI.

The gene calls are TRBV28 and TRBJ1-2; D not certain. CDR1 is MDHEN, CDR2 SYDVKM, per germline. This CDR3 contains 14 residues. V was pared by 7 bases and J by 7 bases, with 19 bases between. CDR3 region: CASTPQQERGGYTF. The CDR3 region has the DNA TGTGCCAGCACCCCGCAGCAGGAGAGAGGTGGCTACACCTTC.

CDR3 coding DNA: TGTGCCAGCAGTTTCAAGGGGAGCTACCATAATTCACCCCTCCACTTT. Translation: CASSFKGSYHNSPLHF. This sequence joins TRBV28 and TRBJ1-6, with D perhaps matching TRBD1 (5 bases). The germline CDR1 and CDR2 sequences are MDHEN and SYDVKM. V lost 3 bases to trimming and J lost 5 bases, with 14 bases between them. The CDR3 runs 16 residues.

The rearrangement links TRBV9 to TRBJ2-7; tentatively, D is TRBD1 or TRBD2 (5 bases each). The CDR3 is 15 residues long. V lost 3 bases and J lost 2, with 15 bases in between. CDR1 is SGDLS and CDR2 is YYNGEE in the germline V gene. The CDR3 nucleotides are TGTGCCAGCAGCGGATCCGGGACGAAGCCCTACGAGCAGTACTTC. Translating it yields CASSGSGTKPYEQYF.

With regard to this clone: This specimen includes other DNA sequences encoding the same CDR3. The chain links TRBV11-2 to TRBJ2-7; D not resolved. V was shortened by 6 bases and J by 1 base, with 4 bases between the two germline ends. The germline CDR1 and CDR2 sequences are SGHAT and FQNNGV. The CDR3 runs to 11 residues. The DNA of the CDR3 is TGTGCCAGCAGTCCTTCCTACGAGCAGTACTTC. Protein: CASSPSYEQYF.

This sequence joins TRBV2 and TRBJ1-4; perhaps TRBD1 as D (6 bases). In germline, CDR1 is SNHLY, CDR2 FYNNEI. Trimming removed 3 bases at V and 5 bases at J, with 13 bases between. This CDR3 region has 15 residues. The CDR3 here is CASSDPTGGNEKLFF. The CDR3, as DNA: TGTGCCAGCAGTGATCCGACAGGAGGAAATGAAAAACTGTTTTTT. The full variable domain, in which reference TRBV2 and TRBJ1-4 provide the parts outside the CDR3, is EPEVTQTPSHQVTQMGQEVILRCVPISNHLYFYWYRQILGQKVEFLVSFYNNEISEKSEIFDDQFSVERPDGSNFTLKIRSTKLEDSAMYFCASSDPTGGNEKLFFGSGTQLSVL.

This CDR3 reads CASSLTGGSGYTF. CDR3 DNA sequence: TGTGCCAGCAGCTTGACGGGAGGGAGTGGCTACACCTTC. This chain joins TRBV5-4 and TRBJ1-2; D call uncertain. The CDR3 spans 13 residues. Germline CDR1 and CDR2: SGHNT and YYREEE (reference sequence). Trimming cost V 1 base and J 7 bases, with 11 bases left between them.

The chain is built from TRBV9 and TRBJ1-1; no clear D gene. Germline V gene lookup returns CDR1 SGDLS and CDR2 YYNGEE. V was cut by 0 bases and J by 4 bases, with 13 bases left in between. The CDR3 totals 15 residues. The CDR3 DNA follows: TGTGCCAGCAGCGTAGACCCGAACCGGGGCACTGAAGCTTTCTTT. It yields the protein CASSVDPNRGTEAFF.

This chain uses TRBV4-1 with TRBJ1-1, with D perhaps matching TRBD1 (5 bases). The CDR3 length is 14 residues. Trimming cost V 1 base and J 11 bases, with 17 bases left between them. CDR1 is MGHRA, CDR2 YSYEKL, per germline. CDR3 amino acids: CASSQVMGTVNAFF. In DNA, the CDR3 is TGCGCCAGCAGCCAAGTAATGGGGACCGTTAACGCTTTCTTT.